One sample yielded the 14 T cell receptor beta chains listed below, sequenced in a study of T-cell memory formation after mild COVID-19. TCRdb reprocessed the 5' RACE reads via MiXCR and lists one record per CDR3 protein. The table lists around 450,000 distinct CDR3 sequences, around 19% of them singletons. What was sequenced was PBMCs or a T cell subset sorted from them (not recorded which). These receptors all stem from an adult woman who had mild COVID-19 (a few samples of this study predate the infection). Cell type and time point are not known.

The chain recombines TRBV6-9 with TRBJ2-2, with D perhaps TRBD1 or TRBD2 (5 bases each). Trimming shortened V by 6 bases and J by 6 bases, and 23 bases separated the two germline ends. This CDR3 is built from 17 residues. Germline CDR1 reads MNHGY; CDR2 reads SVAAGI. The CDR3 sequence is CASSPKWGPKAAGELFF. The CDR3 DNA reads TGTGCCAGCAGCCCCAAGTGGGGACCAAAAGCCGCCGGGGAGCTGTTTTTT.

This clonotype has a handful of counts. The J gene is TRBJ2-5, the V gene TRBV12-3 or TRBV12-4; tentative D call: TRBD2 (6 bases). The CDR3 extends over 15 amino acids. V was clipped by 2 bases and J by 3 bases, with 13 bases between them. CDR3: CASSLSTGLKETQYF. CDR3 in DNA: TGTGCCAGCAGTTTATCAACGGGACTGAAAGAGACCCAGTACTTC.

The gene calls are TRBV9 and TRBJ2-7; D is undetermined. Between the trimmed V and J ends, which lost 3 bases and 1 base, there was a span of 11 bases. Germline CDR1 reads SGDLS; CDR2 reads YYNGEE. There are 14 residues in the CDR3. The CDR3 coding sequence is TGTGCCAGCAGCGCCGAAGACGCATCCTACGAGCAGTACTTC. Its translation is CASSAEDASYEQYF.

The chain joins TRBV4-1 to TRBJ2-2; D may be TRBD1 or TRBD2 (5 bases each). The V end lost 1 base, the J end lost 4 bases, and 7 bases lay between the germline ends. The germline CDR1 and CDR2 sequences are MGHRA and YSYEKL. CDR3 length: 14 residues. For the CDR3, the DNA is TGCGCCAGCAGCCAAGGGGACCTCACCGGGGAGCTGTTTTTT. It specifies CASSQGDLTGELFF.

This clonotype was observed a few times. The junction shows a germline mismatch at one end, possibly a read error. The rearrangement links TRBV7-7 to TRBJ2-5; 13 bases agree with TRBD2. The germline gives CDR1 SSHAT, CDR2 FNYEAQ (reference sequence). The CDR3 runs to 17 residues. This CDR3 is CASSPQGLAGKQETQYF. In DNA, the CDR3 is TGTGCTAGCAGCCCCCAGGGACTAGCGGGAAAACAAGAGACCCAGTACTTC.

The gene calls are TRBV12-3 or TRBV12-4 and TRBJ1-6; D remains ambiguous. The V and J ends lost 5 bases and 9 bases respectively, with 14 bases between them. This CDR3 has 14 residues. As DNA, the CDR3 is TGTGCCAGCAGTGTAGGAGGCTATGTTTCACCCCTCCACTTT. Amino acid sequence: CASSVGGYVSPLHF.

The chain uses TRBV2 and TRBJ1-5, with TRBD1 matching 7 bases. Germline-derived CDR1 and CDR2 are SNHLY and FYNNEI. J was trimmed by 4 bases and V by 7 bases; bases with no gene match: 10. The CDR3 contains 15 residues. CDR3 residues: CASKRDRVKNQPQHF. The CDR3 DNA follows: TGTGCCAGCAAACGCGACAGGGTTAAGAATCAGCCCCAGCATTTT. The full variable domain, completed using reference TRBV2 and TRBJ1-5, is EPEVTQTPSHQVTQMGQEVILRCVPISNHLYFYWYRQILGQKVEFLVSFYNNEISEKSEIFDDQFSVERPDGSNFTLKIRSTKLEDSAMYFCASKRDRVKNQPQHFGDGTRLSIL.

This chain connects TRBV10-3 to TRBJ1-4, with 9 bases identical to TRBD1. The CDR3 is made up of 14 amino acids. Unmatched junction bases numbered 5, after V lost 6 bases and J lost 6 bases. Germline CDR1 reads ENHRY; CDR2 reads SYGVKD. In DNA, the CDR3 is TGTGCCATCAGCGAGGACAGGGGTGATGAAAAACTGTTTTTT. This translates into CAISEDRGDEKLFF.

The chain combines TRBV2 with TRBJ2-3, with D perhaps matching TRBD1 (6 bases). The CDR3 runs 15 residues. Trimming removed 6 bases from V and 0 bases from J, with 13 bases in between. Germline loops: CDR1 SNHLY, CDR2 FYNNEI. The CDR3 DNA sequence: TGTGCCAGCAGCGCCCTGGGGGCTAGCACAGATACGCAGTATTTT. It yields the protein CASSALGASTDTQYF.

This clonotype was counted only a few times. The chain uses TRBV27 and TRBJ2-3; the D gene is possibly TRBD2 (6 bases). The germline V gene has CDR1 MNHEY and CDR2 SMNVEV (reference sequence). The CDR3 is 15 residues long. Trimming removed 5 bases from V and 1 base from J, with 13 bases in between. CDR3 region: CASSHLAGRTDTQYF. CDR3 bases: TGTGCCAGCAGTCACCTCGCGGGACGCACAGATACGCAGTATTTT.

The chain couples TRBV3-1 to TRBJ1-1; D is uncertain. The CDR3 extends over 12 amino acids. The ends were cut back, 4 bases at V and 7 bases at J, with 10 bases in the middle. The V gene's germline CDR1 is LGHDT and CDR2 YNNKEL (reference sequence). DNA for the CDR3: TGTGCCAGCAGCCCCCTTGAGGGTGAAGCTTTCTTT. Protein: CASSPLEGEAFF.

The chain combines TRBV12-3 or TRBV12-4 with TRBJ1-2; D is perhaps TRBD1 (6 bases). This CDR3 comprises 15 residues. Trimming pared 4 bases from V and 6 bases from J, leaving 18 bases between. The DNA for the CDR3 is TGTGCCAGCAGTTCGGTACGGGGGCGCTTTGATGGCTACACCTTC. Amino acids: CASSSVRGRFDGYTF.

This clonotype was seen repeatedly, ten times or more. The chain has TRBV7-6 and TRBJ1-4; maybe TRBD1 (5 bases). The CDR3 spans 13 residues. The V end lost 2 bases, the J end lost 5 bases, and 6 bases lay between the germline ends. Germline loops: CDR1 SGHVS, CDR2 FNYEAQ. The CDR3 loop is CASSLQGNEKLFF. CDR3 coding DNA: TGTGCCAGCAGCTTACAGGGAAATGAAAAACTGTTTTTT.

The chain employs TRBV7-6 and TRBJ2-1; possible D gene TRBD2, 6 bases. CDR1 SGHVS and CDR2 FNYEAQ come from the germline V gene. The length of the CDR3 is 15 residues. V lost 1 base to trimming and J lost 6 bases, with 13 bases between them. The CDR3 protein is CASSLGGLFSNEQFF. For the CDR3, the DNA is TGTGCCAGCAGCTTAGGGGGACTCTTCTCCAATGAGCAGTTCTTC.